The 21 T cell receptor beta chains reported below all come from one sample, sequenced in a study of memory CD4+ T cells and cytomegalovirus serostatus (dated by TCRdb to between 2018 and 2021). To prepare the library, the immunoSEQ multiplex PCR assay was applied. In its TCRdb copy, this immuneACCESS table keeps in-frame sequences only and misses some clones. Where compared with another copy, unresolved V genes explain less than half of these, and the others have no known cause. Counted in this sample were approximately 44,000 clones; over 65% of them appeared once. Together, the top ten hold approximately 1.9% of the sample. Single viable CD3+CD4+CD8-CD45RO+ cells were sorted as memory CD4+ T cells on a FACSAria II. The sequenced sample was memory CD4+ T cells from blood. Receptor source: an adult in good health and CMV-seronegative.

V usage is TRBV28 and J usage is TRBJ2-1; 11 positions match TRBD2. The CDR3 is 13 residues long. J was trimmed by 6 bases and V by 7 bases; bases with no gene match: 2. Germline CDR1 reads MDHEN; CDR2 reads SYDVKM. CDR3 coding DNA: TGTGCCAGCATGCTAGCGGGGGGCAATGAGCAGTTCTTC. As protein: CASMLAGGNEQFF. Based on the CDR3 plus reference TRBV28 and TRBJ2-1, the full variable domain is DVKVTQSSRYLVKRTGEKVFLECVQDMDHENMFWYRQDPGLGLRLIYFSYDVKMKEKGDIPEGYSVSREKKERFSLILESASTNQTSMYLCASMLAGGNEQFFGPGTRLTVL.

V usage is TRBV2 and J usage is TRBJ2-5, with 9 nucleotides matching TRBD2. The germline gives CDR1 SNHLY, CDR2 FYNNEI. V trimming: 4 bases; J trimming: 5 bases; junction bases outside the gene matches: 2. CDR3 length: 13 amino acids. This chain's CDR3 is CASSVGLAETQYF. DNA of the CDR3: TGTGCCAGCAGTGTCGGACTAGCGGAGACCCAGTACTTC.

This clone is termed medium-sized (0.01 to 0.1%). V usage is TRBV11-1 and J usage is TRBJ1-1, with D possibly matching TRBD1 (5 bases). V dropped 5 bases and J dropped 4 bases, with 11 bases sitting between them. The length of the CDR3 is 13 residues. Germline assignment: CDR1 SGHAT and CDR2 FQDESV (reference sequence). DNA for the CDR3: TGTGCCAGCAGCCTACTCGGGGGCACTGAAGCTTTCTTT. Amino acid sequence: CASSLLGGTEAFF.

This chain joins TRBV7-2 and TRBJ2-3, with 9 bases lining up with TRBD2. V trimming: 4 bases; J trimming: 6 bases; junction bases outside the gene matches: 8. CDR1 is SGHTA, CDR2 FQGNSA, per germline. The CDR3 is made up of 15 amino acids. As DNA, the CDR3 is TGTGCCAGCAGCTCCAGCGGGGGGCCGATGGATACGCAGTATTTT. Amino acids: CASSSSGGPMDTQYF. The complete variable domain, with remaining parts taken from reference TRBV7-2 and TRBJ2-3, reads GAGVSQSPSNKVTEKGKDVELRCDPISGHTALYWYRQSLGQGLEFLIYFQGNSAPDKSGLPSDRFSAERTGGSVSTLTIQRTQQEDSAVYLCASSSSGGPMDTQYFGPGTRLTVL.

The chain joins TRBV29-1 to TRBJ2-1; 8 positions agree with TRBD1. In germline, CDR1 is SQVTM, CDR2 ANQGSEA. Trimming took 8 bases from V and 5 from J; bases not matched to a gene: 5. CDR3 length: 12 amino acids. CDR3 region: CSTRTGNNEQFF. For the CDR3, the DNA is TGCAGCACACGGACAGGGAACAATGAGCAGTTCTTC.

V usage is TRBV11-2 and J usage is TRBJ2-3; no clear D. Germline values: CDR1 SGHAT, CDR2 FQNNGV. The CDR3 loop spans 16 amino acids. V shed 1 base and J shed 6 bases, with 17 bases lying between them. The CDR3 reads CASSLVFSSFLDTQYF. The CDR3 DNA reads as TGTGCCAGCAGCTTAGTTTTCTCGAGTTTTCTCGATACGCAGTATTTT.

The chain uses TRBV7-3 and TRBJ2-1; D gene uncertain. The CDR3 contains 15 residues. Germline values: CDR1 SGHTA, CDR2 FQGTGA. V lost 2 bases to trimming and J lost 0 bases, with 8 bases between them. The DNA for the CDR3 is TGTGCCAGCAGCTTAGGCGGAACCTCCTACAATGAGCAGTTCTTC. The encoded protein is CASSLGGTSYNEQFF.

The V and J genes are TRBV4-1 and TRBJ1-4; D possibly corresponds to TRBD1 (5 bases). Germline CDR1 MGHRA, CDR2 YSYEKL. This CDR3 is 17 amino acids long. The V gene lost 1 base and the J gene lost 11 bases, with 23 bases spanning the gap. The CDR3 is CASSQGAAGPIMRKLFF. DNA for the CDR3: TGCGCCAGCAGCCAAGGCGCCGCAGGGCCGATAATGAGGAAACTGTTTTTT.

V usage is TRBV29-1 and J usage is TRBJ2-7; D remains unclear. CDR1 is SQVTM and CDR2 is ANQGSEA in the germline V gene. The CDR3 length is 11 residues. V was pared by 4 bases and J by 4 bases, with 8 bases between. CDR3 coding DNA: TGCAGCGTTGGAGAGAGATACGAGCAGTACTTC. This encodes CSVGERYEQYF.

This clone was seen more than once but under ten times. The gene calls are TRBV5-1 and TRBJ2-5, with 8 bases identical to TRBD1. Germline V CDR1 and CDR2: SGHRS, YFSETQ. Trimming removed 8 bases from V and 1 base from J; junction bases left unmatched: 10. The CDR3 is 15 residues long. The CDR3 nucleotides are TGCGCCAGTAACCCAGGGGGCATCGTCCAAGAGACCCAGTACTTC. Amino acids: CASNPGGIVQETQYF.

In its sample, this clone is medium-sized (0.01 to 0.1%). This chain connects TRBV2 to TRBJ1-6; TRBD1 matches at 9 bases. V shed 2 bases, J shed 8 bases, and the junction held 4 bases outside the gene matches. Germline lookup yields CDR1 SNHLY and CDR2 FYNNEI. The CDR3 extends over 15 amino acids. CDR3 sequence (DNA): TGTGCCAGCAGTGAAACGGGACAGGGTTATTCACCCCTCCACTTT. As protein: CASSETGQGYSPLHF. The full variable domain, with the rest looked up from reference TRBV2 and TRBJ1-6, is EPEVTQTPSHQVTQMGQEVILRCVPISNHLYFYWYRQILGQKVEFLVSFYNNEISEKSEIFDDQFSVERPDGSNFTLKIRSTKLEDSAMYFCASSETGQGYSPLHFGNGTRLTVT.

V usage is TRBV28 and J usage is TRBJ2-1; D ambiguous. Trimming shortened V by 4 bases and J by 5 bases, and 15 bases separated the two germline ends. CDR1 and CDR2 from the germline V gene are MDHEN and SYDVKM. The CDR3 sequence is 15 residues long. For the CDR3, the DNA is TGTGCCAGCAGTTCCGCCGGGTCAACCAACAATGAGCAGTTCTTC. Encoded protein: CASSSAGSTNNEQFF.

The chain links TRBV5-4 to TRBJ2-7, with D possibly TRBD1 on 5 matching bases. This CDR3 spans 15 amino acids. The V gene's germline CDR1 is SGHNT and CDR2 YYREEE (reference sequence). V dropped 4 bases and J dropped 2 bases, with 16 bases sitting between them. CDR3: CASSPRQSGAYEQYF. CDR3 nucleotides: TGTGCCAGCAGCCCCAGACAGTCCGGAGCCTACGAGCAGTACTTC.

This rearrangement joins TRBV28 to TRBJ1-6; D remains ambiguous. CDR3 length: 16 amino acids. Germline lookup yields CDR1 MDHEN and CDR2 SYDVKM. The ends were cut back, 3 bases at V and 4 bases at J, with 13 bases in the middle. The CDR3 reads CASSFYGWGYNSPLHF. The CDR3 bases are TGTGCCAGCAGTTTTTACGGCTGGGGTTATAATTCACCCCTCCACTTT.

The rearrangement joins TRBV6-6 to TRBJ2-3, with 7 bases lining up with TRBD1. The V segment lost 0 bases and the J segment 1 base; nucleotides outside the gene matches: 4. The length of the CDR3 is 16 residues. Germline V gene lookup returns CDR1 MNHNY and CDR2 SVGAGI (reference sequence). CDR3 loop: CASSYSRQGGTDTQYF. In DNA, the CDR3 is TGTGCCAGCAGTTACTCGAGACAGGGTGGCACAGATACGCAGTATTTT.

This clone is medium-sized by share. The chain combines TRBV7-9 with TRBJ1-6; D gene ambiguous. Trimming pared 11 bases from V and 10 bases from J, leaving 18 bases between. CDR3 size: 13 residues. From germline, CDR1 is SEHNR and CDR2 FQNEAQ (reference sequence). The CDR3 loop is CASRTLDGSPLHF. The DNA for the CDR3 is TGTGCCTCCCGCACACTAGACGGCTCACCCCTCCACTTT.

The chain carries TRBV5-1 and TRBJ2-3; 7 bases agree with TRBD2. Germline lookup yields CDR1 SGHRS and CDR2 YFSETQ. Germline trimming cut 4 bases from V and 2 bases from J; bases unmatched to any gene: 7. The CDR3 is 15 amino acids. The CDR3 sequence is CASSRGETTTDTQYF. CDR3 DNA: TGCGCCAGCAGCCGGGGGGAGACCACCACAGATACGCAGTATTTT.

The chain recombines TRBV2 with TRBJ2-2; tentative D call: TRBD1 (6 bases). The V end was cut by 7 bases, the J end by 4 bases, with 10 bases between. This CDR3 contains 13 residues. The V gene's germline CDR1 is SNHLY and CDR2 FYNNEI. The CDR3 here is CASKQGVTGELFF. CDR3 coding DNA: TGTGCCAGCAAACAGGGAGTCACCGGGGAGCTGTTTTTT.

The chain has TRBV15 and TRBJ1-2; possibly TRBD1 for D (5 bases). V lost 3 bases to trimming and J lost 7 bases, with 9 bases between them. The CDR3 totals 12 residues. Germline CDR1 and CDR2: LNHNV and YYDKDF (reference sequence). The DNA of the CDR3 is TGTGCCACCAGCAGTTCCGGGGCTGGCTACACCTTC. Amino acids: CATSSSGAGYTF.

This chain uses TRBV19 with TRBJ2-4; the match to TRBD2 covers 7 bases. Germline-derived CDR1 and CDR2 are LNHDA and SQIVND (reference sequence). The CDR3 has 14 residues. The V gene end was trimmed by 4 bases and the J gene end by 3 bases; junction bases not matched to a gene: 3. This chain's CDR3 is CASSKGLDKNIQYF. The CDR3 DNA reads TGTGCCAGTAGTAAAGGACTAGACAAAAACATTCAGTACTTC.

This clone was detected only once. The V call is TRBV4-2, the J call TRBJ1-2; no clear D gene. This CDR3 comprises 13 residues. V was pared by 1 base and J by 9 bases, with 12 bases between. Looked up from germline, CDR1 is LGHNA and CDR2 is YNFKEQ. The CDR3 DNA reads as TGTGCCAGCAGCCAAGCCTTTGGGGAGCGCTACACCTTC. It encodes CASSQAFGERYTF.